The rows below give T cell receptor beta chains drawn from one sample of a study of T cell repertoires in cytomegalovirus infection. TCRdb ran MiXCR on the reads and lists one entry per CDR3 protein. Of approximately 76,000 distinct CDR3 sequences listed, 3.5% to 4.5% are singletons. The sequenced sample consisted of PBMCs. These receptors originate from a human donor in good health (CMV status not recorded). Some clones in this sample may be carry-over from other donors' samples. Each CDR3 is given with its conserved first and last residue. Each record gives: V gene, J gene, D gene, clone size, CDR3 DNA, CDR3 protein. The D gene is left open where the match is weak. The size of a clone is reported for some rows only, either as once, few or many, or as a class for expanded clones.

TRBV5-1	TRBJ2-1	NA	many	TGCGCCAGCAGCTTGGAGTTGGGCGGGACACACTTCAATGAGCAGTTCTTC	CASSLELGGTHFNEQFF
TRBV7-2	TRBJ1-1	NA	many	TGTGCCAGCAGCTTAGCGCTACGCGGGGGAGGTGAAGCTTTCTTT	CASSLALRGGGEAFF
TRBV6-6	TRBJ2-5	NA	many	TGTGCCAGCAGCTCCGGGGGATCCCCAAGGACCCAGTACTTC	CASSSGGSPRTQYF
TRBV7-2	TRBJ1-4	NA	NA	TGTGCCAGCAGACCCTTTGCTAAGGAAAAACTGTTTTTT	CASRPFAKEKLFF
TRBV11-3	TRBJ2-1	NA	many	TGTGCCAGCACCCTAGCCGGGGATGATGAGCAGTTCTTC	CASTLAGDDEQFF
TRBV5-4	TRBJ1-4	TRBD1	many	TGTGCCAGCAGCCTTAAACGGACAGGGGTCGGTGAAAAACTGTTTTTT	CASSLKRTGVGEKLFF
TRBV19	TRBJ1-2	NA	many	TGTGCCAGTAGTGGGGGGACCTATGGCTACACCTTC	CASSGGTYGYTF
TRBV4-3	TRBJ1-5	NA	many	TGCGCCAGCAGCCAAGATTTACGGGTGAATCAGCCCCAGCATTTT	CASSQDLRVNQPQHF
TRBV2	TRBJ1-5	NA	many	TGTGCCAGCAGTGAAGCGGGGGGGCCCCAGCATTTT	CASSEAGGPQHF
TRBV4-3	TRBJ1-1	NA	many	TGCGCCAGCAGCCAAGATGGGGGTGATGAAGCTTTCTTT	CASSQDGGDEAFF
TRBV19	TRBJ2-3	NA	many	TGTGCCAGTAGTATCGGAATTAGCACAGATACGCAGTATTTT	CASSIGISTDTQYF
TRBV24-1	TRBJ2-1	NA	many	TGTGCCACCAGCGGCGCCAACAATGAGCAGTTCTTC	CATSGANNEQFF
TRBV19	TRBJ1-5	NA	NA	TGTGCCACAAACGGTCTAGACCAGCCCCAGCATTTT	CATNGLDQPQHF
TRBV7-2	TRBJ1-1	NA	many	TGTGCCAGCAGCTTATCGGGGGTTAACACTGAAGCTTTCTTT	CASSLSGVNTEAFF
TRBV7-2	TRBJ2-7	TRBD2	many	TGTGCCAGCAGCCCTCAGGGAGGGCCCTACGAGCAGTACTTC	CASSPQGGPYEQYF
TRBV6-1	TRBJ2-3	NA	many	TGTGCCAGCAGTGATCGGGACCACACAGATACGCAGTATTTT	CASSDRDHTDTQYF
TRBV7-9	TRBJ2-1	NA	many	TGTGCCAGCAGCGAACTTGGGAACTCCTACAATGAGCAGTTCTTC	CASSELGNSYNEQFF
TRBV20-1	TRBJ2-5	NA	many	TGCAGTGCAGCCCATCCGGCTAGAGATCAAGAGACCCAGTACTTC	CSAAHPARDQETQYF
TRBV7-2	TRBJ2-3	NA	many	TGTGCCAGCAGCTCTTCGGGTAGCACAGATACGCAGTATTTT	CASSSSGSTDTQYF
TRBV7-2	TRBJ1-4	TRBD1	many	TGTGCCAGCTCCCTCTCCCGACAGGGGAGAAGTGAAAAACTGTTTTTT	CASSLSRQGRSEKLFF
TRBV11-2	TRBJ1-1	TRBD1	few	TGTGCCAGCAGCGCACGGGACAGTGAAGCTTTCTTT	CASSARDSEAFF
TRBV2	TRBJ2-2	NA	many	TGTGCCAGCAGGCGTAACAGGGAAACCGGGGAGCTGTTTTTT	CASRRNRETGELFF
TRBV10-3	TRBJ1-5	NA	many	TGTGCCACCCAACACAGGGATACCAATCAGCCCCAGCATTTT	CATQHRDTNQPQHF
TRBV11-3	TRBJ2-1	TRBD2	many	TGTGCCAGCAGTTCCGGGACTAGCAGCTACAATGAGCAGTTCTTC	CASSSGTSSYNEQFF
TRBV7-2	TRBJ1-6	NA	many	TGTGCCAGCAGGCCCAGATCTAACTCCTATAATTCACCCCTCCACTTT	CASRPRSNSYNSPLHF
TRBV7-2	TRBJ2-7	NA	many	TGTGCCAGCAGCCGATACCCGGTTTTTGGGGCTGCCGAATACGAGCAGTACTTC	CASSRYPVFGAAEYEQYF
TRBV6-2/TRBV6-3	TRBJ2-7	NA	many	TGTGCCAGCACAACCTACTACGAGCAGTACTTC	CASTTYYEQYF
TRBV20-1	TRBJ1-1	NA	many	TGCAGTGCTAGAGAAACCACTGAAGCTTTCTTT	CSARETTEAFF
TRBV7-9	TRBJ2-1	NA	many	TGTGCCAGCAGCTTGGAGGGTCACGGATACAATGAGCAGTTCTTC	CASSLEGHGYNEQFF
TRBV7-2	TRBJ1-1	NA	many	TGTGCCAGCAGCTTAGCGCAGGTGAACACTGAAGCTTTCTTT	CASSLAQVNTEAFF
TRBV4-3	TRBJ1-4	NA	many	TGCGCCAGCAGCCAAGATTGGGGAGGCGGTAATGAAAAACTGTTTTTT	CASSQDWGGGNEKLFF
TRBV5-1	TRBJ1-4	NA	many	TGCGCCAGCAGGACAGCGCCTAATGAAAAACTGTTTTTT	CASRTAPNEKLFF
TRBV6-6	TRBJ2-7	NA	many	TGTGCCAGCAGTGGAGGAGGGGTTCCCCACGAGCAGTACTTC	CASSGGGVPHEQYF
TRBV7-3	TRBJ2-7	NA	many	TGTGCCAGCAGCTTGTTCCCGTCGACCTTTTACGAGCAGTACTTC	CASSLFPSTFYEQYF
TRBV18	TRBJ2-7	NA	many	TGTGCCAGCTCACCCAGGGACCAAACCTACGAGCAGTACTTC	CASSPRDQTYEQYF
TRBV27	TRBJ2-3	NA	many	TGTGCCAGCAGTCCCGTACCGTTTCCCGATACGCAGTATTTT	CASSPVPFPDTQYF
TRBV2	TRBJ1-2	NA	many	TGTGCCAGCAGGGCAACTTATGGCTACACCTTC	CASRATYGYTF
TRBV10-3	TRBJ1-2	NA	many	TGTGCCATCAGTGGCCTGGAGGCGGGGGTCCATGGCTACACCTTC	CAISGLEAGVHGYTF
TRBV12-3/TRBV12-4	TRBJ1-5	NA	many	TGTGCCAGCACACGGGGCGGGCAGCCCCAGCATTTT	CASTRGGQPQHF
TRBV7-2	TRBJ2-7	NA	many	TGTGCCAGCAGCTTAGAGGCCTATCCGGTGGGGCAGTACTTC	CASSLEAYPVGQYF
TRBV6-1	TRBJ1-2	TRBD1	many	TGTGCCAGCAGTTATAAGGACAGGAGACACTATGGCTACACCTTC	CASSYKDRRHYGYTF
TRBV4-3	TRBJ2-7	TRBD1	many	TGCGCCAGCAGCCCAGACAGGGATGGCTACGAGCAGTACTTC	CASSPDRDGYEQYF
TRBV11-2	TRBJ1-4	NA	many	TGTGCCAGCAGCTTACCTACCGGGGCAGTAGCTGAACTGTTTTTT	CASSLPTGAVAELFF
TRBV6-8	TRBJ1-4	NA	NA	TGTGCCAGCAGTCGACCGGGTATTAATGAAAAACTGTTTTTT	CASSRPGINEKLFF
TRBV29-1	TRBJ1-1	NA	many	TGCAGCGTTTCCCTCTTCGGACGGAGGAACACTGAAGCTTTCTTT	CSVSLFGRRNTEAFF
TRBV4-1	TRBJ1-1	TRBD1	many	TGCGCCAGCAGCCACACAGGGGTTACTGAAGCTTTCTTT	CASSHTGVTEAFF
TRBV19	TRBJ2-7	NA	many	TGTGCCAGTAGGTCGGGACAAGCCTACGAGCAGTACTTC	CASRSGQAYEQYF
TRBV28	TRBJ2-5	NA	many	TGTGCCAGCAGTTCCCGGGACCCCCCGGGGCGAGAGACCCAGTACTTC	CASSSRDPPGRETQYF
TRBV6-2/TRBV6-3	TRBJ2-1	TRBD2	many	TGTGCCAGCAGTTACACTCTAGCGGGGGGCTACTACAATGAGCAGTTCTTC	CASSYTLAGGYYNEQFF
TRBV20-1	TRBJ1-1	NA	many	TGCAGTCCCAAGAGGGGGGGCACTGAAGCTTTCTTT	CSPKRGGTEAFF
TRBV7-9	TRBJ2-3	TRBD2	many	TGTGCCAGCAGCTCACTTCCGGGACTAGCGGGGGGGCCGAATACGCAGTATTTT	CASSSLPGLAGGPNTQYF
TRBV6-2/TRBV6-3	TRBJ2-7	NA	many	TGTGCCAGTTTCACCCCCGGCAGGGGAGATCCCTCCGAGCAGTACTTC	CASFTPGRGDPSEQYF
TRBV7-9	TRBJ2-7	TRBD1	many	TGTGCCAGCAGGGATACAGGGGGCAACTACGAGCAGTACTTC	CASRDTGGNYEQYF